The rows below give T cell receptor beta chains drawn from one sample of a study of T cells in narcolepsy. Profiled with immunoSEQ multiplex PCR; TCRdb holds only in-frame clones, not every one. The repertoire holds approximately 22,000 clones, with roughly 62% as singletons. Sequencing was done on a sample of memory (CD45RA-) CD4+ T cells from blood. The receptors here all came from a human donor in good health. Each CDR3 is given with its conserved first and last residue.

CASSVLGTIADTQYF	TRBV27	TRBJ2-3
CASSAWGTSGSYEQYF	TRBV2	TRBJ2-7
CASSQTSVIEQFF	TRBV18	TRBJ2-1
CASSLQANIQYF	TRBV28	TRBJ2-4
CASRRLTSGGDTQYF	TRBV2	TRBJ2-3
CASSPVPGSGGYTF	TRBV18	TRBJ1-2
CASSHRQGAEGYTF	TRBV6-1	TRBJ1-2
CASSDRTGGSDSPLHF	TRBV5-1	TRBJ1-6
CASRRGPDTDTQYF	TRBV2	TRBJ2-3
CASSEYIIQGNQPQHF	TRBV6-1	TRBJ1-5
CASSIEGTERAPLHF	TRBV19	TRBJ1-6
CASRTGTSSYEQYF	TRBV28	TRBJ2-7
CASRPGGAAENEKLFF	TRBV7-2	TRBJ1-4
CASSRSGVETGELFF	TRBV11-3	TRBJ2-2
CASSSPVELPGRSTDTQYF	TRBV5-1	TRBJ2-3
CASSVVVSEKLFF	TRBV28	TRBJ1-4
CASSSIRRTPEQFF	TRBV11-2	TRBJ2-1
CARSTGTGGVETQYF	TRBV27	TRBJ2-5
CASSFIGQHQGTQYF	TRBV5-6	TRBJ2-5
CAWRTGHRGNTIYF	TRBV30	TRBJ1-3
CASSQDPPDFGTVDLANTIYF	TRBV4-1	TRBJ1-3
CAISGGPLTNEKLFF	TRBV10-3	TRBJ1-4
CASSARDTESPLHF	TRBV18	TRBJ1-6
CASRLRTDTEAFF	TRBV2	TRBJ1-1
CASSLERQGTYSGANVLTF	TRBV5-1	TRBJ2-6
CSVEGTGGRPIYF	TRBV29-1	TRBJ1-3